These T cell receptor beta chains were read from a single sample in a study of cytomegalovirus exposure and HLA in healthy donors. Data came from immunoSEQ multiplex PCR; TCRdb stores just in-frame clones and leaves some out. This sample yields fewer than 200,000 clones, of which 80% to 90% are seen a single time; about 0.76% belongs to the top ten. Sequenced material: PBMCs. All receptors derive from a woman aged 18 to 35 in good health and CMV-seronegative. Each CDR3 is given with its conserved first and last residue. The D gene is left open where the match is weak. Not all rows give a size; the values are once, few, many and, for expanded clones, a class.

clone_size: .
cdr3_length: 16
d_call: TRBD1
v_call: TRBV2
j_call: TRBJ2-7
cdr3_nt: TGTGCCAGCAGTGAACCCGGGACAGGGCCTTCCTACGAGCAGTACTTC
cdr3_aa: CASSEPGTGPSYEQYF

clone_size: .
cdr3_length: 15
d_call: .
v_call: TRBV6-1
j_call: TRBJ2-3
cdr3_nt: TGTGCCAGCAGTGGCACCGGGACTAGCACAGATACGCAGTATTTT
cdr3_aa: CASSGTGTSTDTQYF

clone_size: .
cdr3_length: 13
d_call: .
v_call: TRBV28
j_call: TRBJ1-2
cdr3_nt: TGTGCCAGCAGCCACAGGGAAAACTATGGCTACACCTTC
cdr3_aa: CASSHRENYGYTF

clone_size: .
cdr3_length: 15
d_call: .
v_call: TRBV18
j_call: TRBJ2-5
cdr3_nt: TGTGCCAGCTCCCAACCGACAGAATTTCGTGAGACCCAGTACTTC
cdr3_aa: CASSQPTEFRETQYF

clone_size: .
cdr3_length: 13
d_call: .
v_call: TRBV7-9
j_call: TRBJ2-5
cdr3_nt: TGTGCCAGCAGCTTAAGGGGGCAAGAGACCCAGTACTTC
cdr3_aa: CASSLRGQETQYF

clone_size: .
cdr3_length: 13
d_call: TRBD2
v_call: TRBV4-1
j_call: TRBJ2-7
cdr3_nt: TGCGCCAGCAGCCAAGGACTAGCGGGAGTCCCGTACTTC
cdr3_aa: CASSQGLAGVPYF

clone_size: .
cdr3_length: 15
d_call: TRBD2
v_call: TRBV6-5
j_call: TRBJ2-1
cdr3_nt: TGTGCCAGCGGGGCTAGCGGGGGATCTATGGGTGAGCAGTTCTTC
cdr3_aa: CASGASGGSMGEQFF

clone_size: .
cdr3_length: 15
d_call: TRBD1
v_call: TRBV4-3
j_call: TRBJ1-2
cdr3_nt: TGCGCCAGCAGCCAAGTGGGACAGGCTAACTATGGCTACACCTTC
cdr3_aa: CASSQVGQANYGYTF

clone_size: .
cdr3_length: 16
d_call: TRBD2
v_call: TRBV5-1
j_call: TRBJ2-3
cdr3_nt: TGCGCCAGCAGCTTGGCCGGGACTAGCGGGCCAGATACGCAGTATTTT
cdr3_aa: CASSLAGTSGPDTQYF

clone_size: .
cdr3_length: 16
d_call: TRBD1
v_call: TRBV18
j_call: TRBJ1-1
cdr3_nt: TGTGCCAGCTCACCCCGACAGGGAGTAGTAAACACTGAAGCTTTCTTT
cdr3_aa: CASSPRQGVVNTEAFF

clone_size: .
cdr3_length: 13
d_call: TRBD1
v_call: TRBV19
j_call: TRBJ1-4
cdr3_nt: TGTGCCACCAAGACAGGGAGTAATGAAAAACTGTTTTTT
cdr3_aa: CATKTGSNEKLFF

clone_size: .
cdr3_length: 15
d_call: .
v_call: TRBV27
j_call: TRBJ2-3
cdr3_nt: TGTGCCAGCAGTTTAGACTACCGTTCCCACGGTACGCAGTATTTT
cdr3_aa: CASSLDYRSHGTQYF

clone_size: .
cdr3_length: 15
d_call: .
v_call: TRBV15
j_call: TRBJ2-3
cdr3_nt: TGTGCCACCACCCAAGGGGTCTTAAGCACAGATACGCAGTATTTT
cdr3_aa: CATTQGVLSTDTQYF

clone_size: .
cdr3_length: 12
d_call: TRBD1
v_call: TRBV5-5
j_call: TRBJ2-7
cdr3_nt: TGTGCCAGCAGCTTACAGGGGTACGAGCAGTACTTC
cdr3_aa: CASSLQGYEQYF

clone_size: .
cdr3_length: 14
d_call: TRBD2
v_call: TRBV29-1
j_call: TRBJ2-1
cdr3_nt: TGCAGCGCCGAGGGGCGGGAGGGGTACAATGAGCAGTTCTTC
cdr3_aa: CSAEGREGYNEQFF

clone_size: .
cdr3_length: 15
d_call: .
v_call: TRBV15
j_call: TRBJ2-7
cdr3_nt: TGTGCCACCAGCTCCCGGCGGTGGGGGGTGTACGAGCAGTACTTC
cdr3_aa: CATSSRRWGVYEQYF

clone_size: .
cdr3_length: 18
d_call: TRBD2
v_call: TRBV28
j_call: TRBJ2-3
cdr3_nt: TGTGCCAGCAGTTCCCAGGGAGGGCGCCCCCAGCCCCCAGATACGCAGTATTTT
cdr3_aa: CASSSQGGRPQPPDTQYF

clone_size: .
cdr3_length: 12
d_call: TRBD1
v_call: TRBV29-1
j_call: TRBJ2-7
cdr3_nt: TGCAGCGTCTCCGGGACAGGGGTCGAGCAGTACTTC
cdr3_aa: CSVSGTGVEQYF

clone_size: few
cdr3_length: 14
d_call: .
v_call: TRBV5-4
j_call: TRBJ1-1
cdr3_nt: TGTGCCAGCAGCTTGGACCCCGGGAACACTGAAGCTTTCTTT
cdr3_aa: CASSLDPGNTEAFF